This TCR beta chain is from a study of cytomegalovirus exposure and HLA in healthy donors. Study-level information: Within the Caucasian-associated ancestry cluster were around 81% of the approximately 400 genotyped donors.

It was with 60 Vbeta and 13 Jbeta primers that the PCR ran. In the original analysis: The authors later counted approximately 80 million unique TCR beta chains, roughly 10 million of them shared. Produced via immunoSEQ multiplex PCR; TCRdb's table is partial and in-frame only. The V and J calls and clone size were taken over from that table, and D and trimming were inferred from the DNA. Here the sample table reports 150,000 to 200,000 clones. Sequenced input: PBMCs. The TCR sequence derives from a man aged 30 to 45 in good health and CMV-seronegative.

The CDR3 sequence: CASSLEADRGFYTF. CDR3 coding DNA: TGTGCCAGCAGCTTAGAGGCGGACAGGGGATTCTACACCTTC. The chain carries TRBV7-6 and TRBJ1-2; 9 bases align to TRBD1. This CDR3 spans 14 amino acids. V lost 1 base, J lost 10 bases, and 7 bases stayed unmatched. Germline CDR1 SGHVS, CDR2 FNYEAQ.